The sequence of this T cell receptor (beta chain) was determined in a study of shared T cell receptors in the human thymus. Only in-frame clones appear in the TCRdb table, and some are missing; sequencing was by immunoSEQ multiplex PCR. The sample has approximately 660,000 clones; 88% are singletons. This CDR3 comprises 18 residues. The V gene lost 3 bases and the J gene lost 5 bases, with 24 bases spanning the gap. CDR1 and CDR2 from the germline V gene are LGHNA and YNFKEQ. These same records also appear under a second study, on human thymus T cells. As that report states: Among the donors, all were healthy Finnish infants having corrective surgery for congenital heart defects. Thymic samples were excised during corrective heart operations. Apparent skewing of V and J gene usage characterized both thymic and blood repertoires. Unrelated individuals reportedly shared highly overlapping thymic TCR repertoires.

Material for sequencing was thymocytes. The V gene is TRBV4-2, the J gene TRBJ2-3; perhaps TRBD2 as D (6 bases). This sequence originates from a boy in the first two years of life with a congenital heart defect. As DNA, the CDR3 is TGTGCCAGCAGCCAGGTGTTCAGCGGGCTATCGGGAAAAGATACGCAGTATTTT. It yields the protein CASSQVFSGLSGKDTQYF.